The present T cell receptor (beta chain) was sequenced within a study of OX40 agonist ivuxolimab in advanced cancers. Study-level information: With a range of roughly 20 to 80, age averaged approximately 64 years, and around 80% were male.

With autoimmune disease history or systemic immunosuppression, patients were excluded. The repertoire was sequenced with immunoSEQ multiplex PCR; TCRdb's copy has only in-frame clones and lacks some. The sample holds around 90,000 clones, about 87% seen once. V dropped 3 bases and J dropped 5 bases, with 7 bases sitting between them. Germline-derived CDR1 and CDR2 are MNHEY and SVGAGI. The CDR3 loop spans 13 amino acids. The origin of this receptor is an adult with an advanced solid tumor such as melanoma, head and neck, liver or kidney cancer. The source was CD4+ or CD8+ T cells sorted from blood, collected in a trial of the OX40 agonist ivuxolimab. V and J are TRBV6-5 and TRBJ2-2; D not certain. The CDR3 is CASSYRATGELFF. CDR3 nucleotide sequence: TGTGCCAGCAGTTATCGGGCAACCGGGGAGCTGTTTTTT.